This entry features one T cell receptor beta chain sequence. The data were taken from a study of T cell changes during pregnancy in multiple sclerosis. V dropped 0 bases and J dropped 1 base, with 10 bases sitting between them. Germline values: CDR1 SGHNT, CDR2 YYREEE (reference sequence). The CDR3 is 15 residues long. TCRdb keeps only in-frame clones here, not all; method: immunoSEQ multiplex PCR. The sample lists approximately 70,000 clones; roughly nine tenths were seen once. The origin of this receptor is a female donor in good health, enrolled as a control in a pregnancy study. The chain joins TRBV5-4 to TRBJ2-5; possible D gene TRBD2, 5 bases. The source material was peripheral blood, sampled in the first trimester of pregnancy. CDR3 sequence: CASSLASLSQETQYF. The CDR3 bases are TGTGCCAGCAGCTTGGCTAGCCTCTCCCAAGAGACCCAGTACTTC. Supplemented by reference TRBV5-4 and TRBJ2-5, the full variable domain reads ETGVTQSPTHLIKTRGQQVTLRCSSQSGHNTVSWYQQALGQGPQFIFQYYREEENGRGNFPPRFSGLQFPNYSSELNVNALELDDSALYLCASSLASLSQETQYFGPGTRLLVL.